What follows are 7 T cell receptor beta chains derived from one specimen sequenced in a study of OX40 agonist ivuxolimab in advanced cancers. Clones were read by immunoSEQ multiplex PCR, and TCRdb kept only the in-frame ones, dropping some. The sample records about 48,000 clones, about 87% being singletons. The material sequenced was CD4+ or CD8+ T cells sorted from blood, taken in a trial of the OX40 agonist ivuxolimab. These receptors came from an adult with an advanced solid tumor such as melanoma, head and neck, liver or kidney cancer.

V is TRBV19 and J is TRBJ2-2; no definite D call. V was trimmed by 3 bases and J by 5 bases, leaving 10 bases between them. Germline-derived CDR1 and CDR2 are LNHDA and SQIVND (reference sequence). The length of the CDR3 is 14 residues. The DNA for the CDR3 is TGTGCCAGTAGTATTGAAGAGCATACCGGGGAGCTGTTTTTT. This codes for CASSIEEHTGELFF.

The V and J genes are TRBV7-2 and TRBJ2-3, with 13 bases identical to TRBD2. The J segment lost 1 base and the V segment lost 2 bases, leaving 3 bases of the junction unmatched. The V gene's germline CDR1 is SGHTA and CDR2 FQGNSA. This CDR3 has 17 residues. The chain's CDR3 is CASSLRGTSGGTDTQYF. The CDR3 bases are TGTGCCAGCAGCTTACGAGGGACTAGCGGGGGCACAGATACGCAGTATTTT.

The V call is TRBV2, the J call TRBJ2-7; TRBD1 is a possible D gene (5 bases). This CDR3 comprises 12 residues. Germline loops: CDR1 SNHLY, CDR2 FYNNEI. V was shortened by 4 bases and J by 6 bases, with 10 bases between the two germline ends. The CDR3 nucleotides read TGTGCCAGCAGTGTCCAGGGCCTCGAGCAGTACTTC. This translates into CASSVQGLEQYF.

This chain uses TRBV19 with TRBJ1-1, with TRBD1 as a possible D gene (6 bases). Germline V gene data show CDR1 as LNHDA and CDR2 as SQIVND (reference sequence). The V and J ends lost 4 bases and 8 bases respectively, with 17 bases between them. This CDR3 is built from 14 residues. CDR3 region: CASSRDTSSIEAFF. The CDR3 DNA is TGTGCCAGTAGTAGGGACACCAGCTCTATAGAAGCTTTCTTT.

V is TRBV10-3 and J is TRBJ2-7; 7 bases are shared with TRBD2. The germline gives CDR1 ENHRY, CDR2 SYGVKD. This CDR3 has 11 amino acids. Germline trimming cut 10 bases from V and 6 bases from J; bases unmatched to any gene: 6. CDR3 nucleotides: TGTGCCAACGGACTAGACGGCGAGCAGTACTTC. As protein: CANGLDGEQYF.

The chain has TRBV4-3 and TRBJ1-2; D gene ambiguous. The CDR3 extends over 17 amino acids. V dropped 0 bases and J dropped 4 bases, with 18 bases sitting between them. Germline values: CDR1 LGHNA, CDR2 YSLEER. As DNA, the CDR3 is TGCGCCAGCAGCCAAGATTTAAACTTGCCAAAGGGCTATGGCTACACCTTC. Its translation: CASSQDLNLPKGYGYTF.

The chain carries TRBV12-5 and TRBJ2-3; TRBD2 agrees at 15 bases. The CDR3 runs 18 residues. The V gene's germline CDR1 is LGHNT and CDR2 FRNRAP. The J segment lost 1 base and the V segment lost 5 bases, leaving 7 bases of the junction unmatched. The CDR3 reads CASGPGLAGGGGTDTQYF. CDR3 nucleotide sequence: TGTGCTAGTGGTCCGGGACTAGCGGGGGGAGGAGGCACAGATACGCAGTATTTT.